Included here is one T cell receptor beta chain sequence, with context. The CDR3 covers 16 residues. Trimming cost V 4 bases and J 2 bases; bases outside gene matches: 8. The germline V gene encodes CDR1 LGHDT and CDR2 YNNKEL (reference sequence). Measured with immunoSEQ multiplex PCR; TCRdb has only the in-frame clones, and not every one. The sample shows about 210,000 clones, 75% to 90% of them seen only once. The entry originates in a study of blood T cell repertoires in COVID-19. V usage is TRBV3-1 (or the pseudogene TRBV3-2) and J usage is TRBJ2-7, with 10 positions matching TRBD1. This receptor was taken from a man in his forties or fifties with acute or convalescent COVID-19. Material for sequencing was peripheral blood. This CDR3 is CASSPRQGAQAYEQYF. In DNA form, the CDR3 reads TGTGCCAGCAGCCCTAGACAGGGGGCGCAGGCCTACGAGCAGTACTTC.